Below are 30 T cell receptor beta chains sequenced from a single sample in a study of blood T cell repertoires in COVID-19. Assay: immunoSEQ multiplex PCR; the TCRdb copy retains only in-frame clones and omits some. The sample includes 150,000 to 200,000 clones, about four fifths of them seen just once. Sequencing was done on a sample of peripheral blood. The receptors were sampled from an older woman with acute or convalescent COVID-19.

V gene TRBV6-5 combines with J gene TRBJ1-6; D is unclear. Germline V gene sequence: CDR1 MNHEY, CDR2 SVGAGI. The CDR3 is made up of 15 amino acids. V was shortened by 0 bases and J by 7 bases, with 10 bases between the two germline ends. The CDR3 nucleotides are TGTGCCAGCAGTTACTCGAGAGGGATGAATTCACCCCTCCACTTT. Encoded protein: CASSYSRGMNSPLHF.

V gene TRBV3-1 (or the pseudogene TRBV3-2) combines with J gene TRBJ2-5; 8 positions agree with TRBD2. The germline CDR1 and CDR2 sequences are LGHDT and YNNKEL (reference sequence). With 0 bases clipped from V and 4 bases from J, the junction kept 10 bases outside the gene matches. The CDR3 extends over 17 amino acids. The CDR3 nucleotides are TGTGCCAGCAGCCAAGACATGGGACTAGGATTCCGAGAGACCCAGTACTTC. This translates into CASSQDMGLGFRETQYF.

The chain is built from TRBV5-5 and TRBJ2-2, with TRBD1 as a possible D gene (8 bases). Germline CDR1 reads SGHKS; CDR2 reads YYEKEE (reference sequence). V was cut by 4 bases and J by 3 bases, with 19 bases left in between. The CDR3 is 17 residues long. CDR3 DNA: TGTGCCAGCAGCCCAACAAGGACAGGGAGGGACACCGGGGAGCTGTTTTTT. Its translation is CASSPTRTGRDTGELFF.

The J gene is TRBJ1-2, the V gene TRBV19; no firm D call. The V end was cut by 6 bases, the J end by 6 bases, with 14 bases between. The CDR3 runs 13 residues. Germline V CDR1 and CDR2: LNHDA, SQIVND (reference sequence). This CDR3 reads CASSGVGGHGYTF. Written as DNA, the CDR3 is TGTGCCAGTAGCGGAGTCGGAGGCCATGGCTACACCTTC.

The J gene is TRBJ2-7, the V gene TRBV5-4; D is unclear. The V gene's germline CDR1 is SGHNT and CDR2 YYREEE (reference sequence). V dropped 0 bases and J dropped 0 bases, with 7 bases sitting between them. CDR3 length equals 14 residues. The CDR3 sequence is CASSLGRSSYEQYF. As DNA, the CDR3 is TGTGCCAGCAGCTTGGGCCGCAGCTCCTACGAGCAGTACTTC.

The chain combines TRBV30 with TRBJ1-3; D not resolved. The CDR3 runs 12 residues. Germline values: CDR1 GTSNPN, CDR2 SVGIG (reference sequence). V shed 6 bases and J shed 4 bases, with 10 bases lying between them. CDR3 bases: TGTGCCTGTCAGCTGGGCGGAAACACCATATATTTT. Translated: CACQLGGNTIYF.

The rearrangement joins TRBV4-3 to TRBJ1-4; TRBD1 is a possible D gene (6 bases). This CDR3 comprises 16 residues. The germline V gene has CDR1 LGHNA and CDR2 YSLEER. V lost 4 bases to trimming and J lost 4 bases, with 16 bases between them. This CDR3 is CASSPLRQAINEKLFF. The CDR3 bases are TGCGCCAGCAGCCCACTGCGACAGGCAATTAATGAAAAACTGTTTTTT.

The chain uses TRBV11-2 and TRBJ2-7; D may be TRBD2 (7 bases). The CDR3 extends over 14 amino acids. The V gene's germline CDR1 is SGHAT and CDR2 FQNNGV. V lost 4 bases and J lost 6, with 16 bases in between. Written as DNA, the CDR3 is TGTGCCAGCAGCTCACCGAGAGGGGGGGGCGAGCAGTACTTC. It specifies CASSSPRGGGEQYF.

V usage is TRBV5-6 and J usage is TRBJ2-1; TRBD2 aligns across 7 bases. The trim removed 6 bases at V and 6 bases at J, leaving 3 bases unmatched. The CDR3 is made up of 12 amino acids. Germline V gene lookup returns CDR1 SGHDT and CDR2 YYEEEE. The CDR3 coding sequence is TGTGCCAGCACAGCGGGGCCCAATGAGCAGTTCTTC. It translates to CASTAGPNEQFF.

This sequence joins TRBV5-1 and TRBJ2-1; possible D gene TRBD2, 5 bases. Trimming cost V 1 base and J 5 bases, with 13 bases left between them. The germline gives CDR1 SGHRS, CDR2 YFSETQ. The CDR3 length is 15 residues. DNA of the CDR3: TGCGCCAGCAGCTTGAGTCTGCGGGCCAACAATGAGCAGTTCTTC. This codes for CASSLSLRANNEQFF.

V and J are TRBV28 and TRBJ2-7, with a weak D call TRBD2 (5 bases). Trimming removed 3 bases at V and 2 bases at J, with 8 bases between. The germline V gene encodes CDR1 MDHEN and CDR2 SYDVKM. The CDR3 totals 13 residues. The DNA for the CDR3 is TGTGCCAGCAGTTTCTCGGGGACCTACGAGCAGTACTTC. This gives the protein CASSFSGTYEQYF.

This chain links TRBV28 with TRBJ2-1; 7 positions match TRBD1. The CDR3 loop spans 16 amino acids. Germline loops: CDR1 MDHEN, CDR2 SYDVKM. V dropped 3 bases and J dropped 0; count of bases not matched to a gene: 5. The DNA for the CDR3 is TGTGCCAGCAGTTTTAGACAGGGAAGCTCCTACAATGAGCAGTTCTTC. Encoded protein: CASSFRQGSSYNEQFF.

The V call is TRBV9, the J call TRBJ2-3; 8 bases line up with TRBD1. With 0 bases clipped from V and 2 bases from J, the junction kept 8 bases outside the gene matches. The CDR3 consists of 17 residues. Germline V lookup: CDR1 SGDLS, CDR2 YYNGEE. Here the CDR3 DNA reads TGTGCCAGCAGCGTAGGGGTCGGGCAGGGGGCCACAGATACGCAGTATTTT. The encoded protein is CASSVGVGQGATDTQYF.

This rearrangement joins TRBV24-1 to TRBJ2-3; 9 nucleotides line up with TRBD1. The CDR3 loop spans 16 amino acids. V shed 3 bases and J 1 base; nucleotides not matched to a gene: 4. Germline assignment: CDR1 KGHDR and CDR2 SFDVKD. Written as DNA, the CDR3 is TGTGCCACCAGTGATCCTCGGACAGGGGGCACAGATACGCAGTATTTT. Protein: CATSDPRTGGTDTQYF.

This clone was picked up many times. The chain carries TRBV6-6 and TRBJ2-1; unclear D gene. V lost 5 bases, J lost 7 bases, and 9 bases lay in between. CDR1 is MNHNY and CDR2 is SVGAGI in the germline V gene (reference sequence). The CDR3 totals 12 residues. The CDR3 sequence is CASSRPRNEQFF. CDR3 coding DNA: TGTGCCAGCAGTCGTCCCCGGAATGAGCAGTTCTTC.

The chain employs TRBV19 and TRBJ1-2; the D gene is possibly TRBD1 (6 bases). The germline V gene encodes CDR1 LNHDA and CDR2 SQIVND (reference sequence). The CDR3 sequence is 14 residues long. The germline V and J ends were trimmed by 7 bases and 2 bases, with 14 bases remaining between them. DNA of the CDR3: TGTGCCAGTACTCTCCTCGGACAGAACTATGGCTACACCTTC. It specifies CASTLLGQNYGYTF.

The rearrangement joins TRBV9 to TRBJ1-6; weak D call: TRBD1 (5 bases). This CDR3 is 14 amino acids long. The V and J ends lost 4 bases and 6 bases respectively, with 11 bases between them. CDR1 SGDLS and CDR2 YYNGEE come from the germline V gene. This CDR3 reads CASSPRQSNSPLHF. Here the CDR3 DNA reads TGTGCCAGCAGCCCCAGACAGTCTAATTCACCCCTCCACTTT. The complete variable domain, with remaining parts taken from reference TRBV9 and TRBJ1-6, reads DSGVTQTPKHLITATGQRVTLRCSPRSGDLSVYWYQQSLDQGLQFLIQYYNGEERAKGNILERFSAQQFPDLHSELNLSSLELGDSALYFCASSPRQSNSPLHFGNGTRLTVT.

This rearrangement joins TRBV19 to TRBJ1-1, with 11 bases that match TRBD1. Germline CDR1 reads LNHDA; CDR2 reads SQIVND (reference sequence). Trimming cost V 8 bases and J 0 bases; bases outside gene matches: 11. The CDR3 runs 17 residues. The CDR3 DNA sequence: TGTGCCAGTTATTCTCGGACAGGGGGCGTTGTGAACACTGAAGCTTTCTTT. As protein: CASYSRTGGVVNTEAFF.

J is TRBJ2-2 and V is TRBV3-1 (or the pseudogene TRBV3-2); 8 nucleotides match TRBD2. There are 18 residues in the CDR3. V shed 0 bases and J 6 bases; nucleotides not matched to a gene: 12. Germline CDR1 is LGHDT and CDR2 is YNNKEL (reference sequence). The DNA of the CDR3 is TGTGCCAGCAGCCAAGAAATACGGCAGCGGGGGAGTCCCGGGGAGCTGTTTTTT. Protein sequence: CASSQEIRQRGSPGELFF.

The chain employs TRBV19 and TRBJ2-7; 7 bases are shared with TRBD2. Germline CDR1 and CDR2: LNHDA and SQIVND (reference sequence). The CDR3 is 11 amino acids. V lost 10 bases and J lost 6; bases outside the gene matches: 6. The CDR3 here is CATKGGFEQYF. For the CDR3, the DNA is TGTGCCACGAAGGGAGGGTTCGAGCAGTACTTC.

This chain uses TRBV19 with TRBJ1-1; 9 bases agree with TRBD1. CDR3 length equals 13 residues. Per the germline V gene, CDR1 is LNHDA and CDR2 is SQIVND (reference sequence). V lost 7 bases to trimming and J lost 6 bases; unmatched junction nucleotides: 6. In DNA form, the CDR3 reads TGTGCCAGTACCGTGACAGGGGGGTCTGAAGCTTTCTTT. This encodes CASTVTGGSEAFF. Full variable domain (remainder filled in from reference TRBV19 and TRBJ1-1): DGGITQSPKYLFRKEGQNVTLSCEQNLNHDAMYWYRQDPGQGLRLIYYSQIVNDFQKGDIAEGYSVSREKKESFPLTVTSAQKNPTAFYLCASTVTGGSEAFFGQGTRLTVV.

This chain joins TRBV29-1 and TRBJ1-1, with D perhaps TRBD1 (6 bases). V lost 6 bases, J lost 4 bases, and 15 bases lay in between. The length of the CDR3 is 13 residues. Germline lookup yields CDR1 SQVTM and CDR2 ANQGSEA. DNA of the CDR3: TGCAGCGTGAGACAGGAGGCCGGCACTGAAGCTTTCTTT. It is translated as CSVRQEAGTEAFF.

The rearrangement uses TRBV28 and TRBJ2-7; D call uncertain. V was shortened by 1 base and J by 6 bases, with 16 bases between the two germline ends. The CDR3 runs to 15 residues. Germline CDR1 and CDR2: MDHEN and SYDVKM. CDR3 nucleotide sequence: TGTGCCAGCAGTTTATCGTCCGGGTATGGTGGCGAGCAGTACTTC. Residues: CASSLSSGYGGEQYF.

The V gene is TRBV28, the J gene TRBJ1-2, with 9 bases lining up with TRBD1. CDR1 is MDHEN, CDR2 SYDVKM, per germline. The CDR3 sequence is 16 residues long. V was clipped by 5 bases and J by 7 bases; unmatched bases: 14. CDR3 loop: CASSLPLDRGGSGYTF. DNA for the CDR3: TGTGCCAGCAGTCTACCCCTAGACAGGGGGGGAAGTGGCTACACCTTC.

The genes are TRBV19 and TRBJ2-5; the match to TRBD2 covers 10 bases. V shed 8 bases and J 2 bases; nucleotides not matched to a gene: 2. CDR1 and CDR2 (germline): LNHDA, SQIVND (reference sequence). This CDR3 region has 13 residues. CDR3 in DNA: TGTGCCAGTGAAGCGGGGGGGCAAGAGACCCAGTACTTC. This encodes CASEAGGQETQYF.

This clone was counted once. This chain joins TRBV10-3 and TRBJ1-2, with a tentative D call TRBD1 (6 bases). The CDR3 loop spans 12 amino acids. The V gene lost 11 bases and the J gene lost 4 bases, with 14 bases spanning the gap. Germline lookup yields CDR1 ENHRY and CDR2 SYGVKD. The CDR3 DNA follows: TGTGCCTCAAGGACAGACAGCTATGGCTACACCTTC. Protein product: CASRTDSYGYTF.

This clone was counted once. The V and J genes are TRBV30 and TRBJ2-7; no reliable D call. Germline V gene lookup returns CDR1 GTSNPN and CDR2 SVGIG (reference sequence). This CDR3 is built from 13 residues. Deletions cut 2 bases from V and 2 bases from J, with 10 bases between. CDR3 sequence reads: CAWSRGRAYEQYF. The CDR3 DNA reads TGTGCCTGGAGTAGAGGTCGAGCCTACGAGCAGTACTTC. Full variable domain (remainder filled in from reference TRBV30 and TRBJ2-7): SQTIHQWPATLVQPVGSPLSLECTVEGTSNPNLYWYRQAAGRGLQLLFYSVGIGQISSEVPQNLSASRPQDRQFILSSKKLLLSDSGFYLCAWSRGRAYEQYFGPGTRLTVT.

The chain is built from TRBV19 and TRBJ1-2, with a tentative D call TRBD1 (5 bases). This CDR3 is built from 14 residues. V was shortened by 4 bases and J by 5 bases, with 14 bases between the two germline ends. Germline V CDR1 and CDR2: LNHDA, SQIVND (reference sequence). Here the CDR3 reads CASSTPGLDYGYTF. CDR3 bases: TGTGCCAGTAGTACCCCGGGACTTGATTATGGCTACACCTTC.

The chain carries TRBV5-5 and TRBJ1-2; tentatively, D is TRBD1 (6 bases). Per germline, CDR1 SGHKS and CDR2 YYEKEE (reference sequence). The CDR3 covers 15 residues. Trimming pared 4 bases from V and 7 bases from J, leaving 20 bases between. The CDR3 nucleotides are TGTGCCAGCAGCCCAATACGAGGGGGAGACGGTGGCTACACCTTC. It is translated as CASSPIRGGDGGYTF.

This clone was picked up a small number of times. The chain links TRBV5-1 to TRBJ2-2, with a tentative D call TRBD1 (6 bases). V lost 3 bases and J lost 7, with 13 bases in between. CDR1 and CDR2 from the germline V gene are SGHRS and YFSETQ. This CDR3 has 14 residues. The CDR3 DNA follows: TGCGCCAGCAGCTCACAGGGTTATGGCGGGGAGCTGTTTTTT. Amino acids: CASSSQGYGGELFF.